The clone carrying this TCR beta chain was observed at least ten times. Time point: after trial treatment. Treatment reported: LDRT plus nivolumab, ipilimumab, low-dose cyclophosphamide and aspirin (RACIN trial). Every donor was treated with nivolumab, ipilimumab, aspirin, low-dose cyclophosphamide and also low-dose radiotherapy. This specimen comes from a study of low-dose radiotherapy and immunotherapy resistance in tumors. Study as a whole: Intravenous ipilimumab 1 mg/kg every six weeks was given with nivolumab 240 mg every two weeks.

TRAV- and TRBV-specific primers, spanning alpha and beta chains, primed first-strand cDNA. The PCR that amplified TCRs ran for around 22 cycles, relying on a constant-region primer and a V-primer adapter. Following isolation, mRNA was amplified via in vitro transcription. MiXCR, applied by TCRdb to the reads, yields one record per CDR3 protein. The sample includes approximately 84,000 distinct CDR3 sequences, around a sixth seen only once; the top ten take roughly 1.4%. The V end lost 4 bases, the J end lost 7 bases, and 14 bases lay between the germline ends. Germline CDR1 MGHRA, CDR2 YSYEKL. This CDR3 comprises 14 residues.

The TCR comes from a male donor with prostate cancer. The sample in question was PBMCs, obtained after low-dose radiotherapy plus immunotherapy. This sequence joins TRBV4-1 and TRBJ1-5; D may be TRBD1 (5 bases). This CDR3 is CASSLGGGSQPQHF. The CDR3 DNA is TGCGCCAGCAGCCTAGGCGGGGGTTCACAGCCCCAGCATTTT.